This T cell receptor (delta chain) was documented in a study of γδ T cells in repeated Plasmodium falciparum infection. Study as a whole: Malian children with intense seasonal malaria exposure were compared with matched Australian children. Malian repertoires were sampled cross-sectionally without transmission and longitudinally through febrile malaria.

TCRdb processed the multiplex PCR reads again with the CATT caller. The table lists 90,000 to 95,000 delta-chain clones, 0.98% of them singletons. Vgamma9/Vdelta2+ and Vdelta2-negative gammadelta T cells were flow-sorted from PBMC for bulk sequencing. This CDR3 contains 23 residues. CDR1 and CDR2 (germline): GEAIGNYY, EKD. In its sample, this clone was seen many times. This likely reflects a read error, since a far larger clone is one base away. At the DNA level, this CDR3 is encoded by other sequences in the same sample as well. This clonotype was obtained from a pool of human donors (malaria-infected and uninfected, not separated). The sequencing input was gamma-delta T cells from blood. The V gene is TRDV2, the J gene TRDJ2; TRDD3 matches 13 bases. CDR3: CACDRLLGDTPHGKPVGAAQLFF. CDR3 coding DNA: TGCGCCTGTGACCGCCTACTGGGGGATACGCCCCACGGTAAACCGGTCGGCGCAGCACAACTCTTCTTT.